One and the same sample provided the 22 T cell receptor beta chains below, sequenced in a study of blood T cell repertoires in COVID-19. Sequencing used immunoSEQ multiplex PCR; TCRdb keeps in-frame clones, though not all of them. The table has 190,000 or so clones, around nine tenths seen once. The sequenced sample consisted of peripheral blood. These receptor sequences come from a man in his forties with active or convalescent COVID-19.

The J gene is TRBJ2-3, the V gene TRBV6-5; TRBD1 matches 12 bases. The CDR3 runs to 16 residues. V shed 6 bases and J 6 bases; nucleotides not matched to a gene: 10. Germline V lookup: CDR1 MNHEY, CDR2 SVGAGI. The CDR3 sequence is CASSYRGTGGRDTQYF. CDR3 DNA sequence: TGTGCCAGCAGCTACAGGGGGACAGGGGGCAGGGATACGCAGTATTTT.

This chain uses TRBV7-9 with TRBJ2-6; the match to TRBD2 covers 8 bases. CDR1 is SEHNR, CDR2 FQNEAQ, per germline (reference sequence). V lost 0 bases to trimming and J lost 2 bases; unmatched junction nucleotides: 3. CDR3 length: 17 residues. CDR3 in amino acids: CASSLADGGAGANVLTF. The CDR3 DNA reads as TGTGCCAGCAGCTTAGCGGACGGGGGGGCTGGGGCCAACGTCCTGACTTTC.

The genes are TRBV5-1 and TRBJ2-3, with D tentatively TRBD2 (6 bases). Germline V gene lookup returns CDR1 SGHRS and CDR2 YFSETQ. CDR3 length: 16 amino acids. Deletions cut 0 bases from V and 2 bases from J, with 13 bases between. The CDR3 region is CASSLVSGDHTDTQYF. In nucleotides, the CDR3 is TGCGCCAGCAGCTTGGTTTCGGGGGACCACACAGATACGCAGTATTTT.

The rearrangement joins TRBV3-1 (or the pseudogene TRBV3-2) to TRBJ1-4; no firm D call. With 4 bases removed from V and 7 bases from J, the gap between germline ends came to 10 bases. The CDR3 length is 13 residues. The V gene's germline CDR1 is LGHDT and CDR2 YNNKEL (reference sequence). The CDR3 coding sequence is TGTGCCAGCAGCCTTTACGGAGGTGAAAAACTGTTTTTT. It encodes CASSLYGGEKLFF.

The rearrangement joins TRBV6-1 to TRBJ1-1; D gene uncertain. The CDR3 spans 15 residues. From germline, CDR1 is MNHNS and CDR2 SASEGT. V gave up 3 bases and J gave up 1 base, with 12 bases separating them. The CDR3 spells CASSDGAGPNTEAFF. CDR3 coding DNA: TGTGCCAGCAGTGATGGCGCAGGTCCGAACACTGAAGCTTTCTTT.

The DNA of the CDR3 is TGCGCCAGCAGCGGGACAGTCACCTACGAGCAGTACTTC. This translates into CASSGTVTYEQYF. This chain connects TRBV5-1 to TRBJ2-7; 7 bases align to TRBD1. The trim removed 4 bases at V and 2 bases at J, leaving 3 bases unmatched. The germline CDR1 and CDR2 sequences are SGHRS and YFSETQ. The CDR3 runs to 13 residues.

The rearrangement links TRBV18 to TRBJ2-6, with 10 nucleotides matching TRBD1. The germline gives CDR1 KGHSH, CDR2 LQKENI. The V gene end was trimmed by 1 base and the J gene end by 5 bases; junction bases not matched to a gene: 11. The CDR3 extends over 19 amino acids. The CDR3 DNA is TGTGCCAGCTCACCACGTGTCGAGGACAGGGGGGCAAGGGCCAACGTCCTGACTTTC. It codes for CASSPRVEDRGARANVLTF.

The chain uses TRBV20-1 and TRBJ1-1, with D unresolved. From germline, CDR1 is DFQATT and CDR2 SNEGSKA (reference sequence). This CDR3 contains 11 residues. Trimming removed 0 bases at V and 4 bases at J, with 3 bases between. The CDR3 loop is CSARDVTEAFF. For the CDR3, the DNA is TGCAGTGCTAGAGACGTCACTGAAGCTTTCTTT.

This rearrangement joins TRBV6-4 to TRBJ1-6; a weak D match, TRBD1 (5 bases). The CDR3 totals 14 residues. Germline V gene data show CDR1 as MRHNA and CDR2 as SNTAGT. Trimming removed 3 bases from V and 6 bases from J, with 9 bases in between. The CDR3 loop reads CASSEFRGNSPLHF. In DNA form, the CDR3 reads TGTGCCAGCAGTGAGTTTAGGGGTAATTCACCCCTCCACTTT.

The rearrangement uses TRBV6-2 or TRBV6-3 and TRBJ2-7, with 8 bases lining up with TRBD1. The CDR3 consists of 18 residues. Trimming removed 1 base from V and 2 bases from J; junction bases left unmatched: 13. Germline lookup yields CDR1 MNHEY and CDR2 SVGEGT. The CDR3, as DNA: TGTGCCAGCAGTTACTTACCAGGACAGGGACAGTGGGCCTACGAGCAGTACTTC. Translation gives CASSYLPGQGQWAYEQYF.

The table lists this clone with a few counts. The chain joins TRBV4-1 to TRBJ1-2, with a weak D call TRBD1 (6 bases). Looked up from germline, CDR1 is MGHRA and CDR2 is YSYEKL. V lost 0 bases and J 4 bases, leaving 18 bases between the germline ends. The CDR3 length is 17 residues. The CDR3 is CASSQDRRQDLRYGYTF. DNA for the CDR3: TGCGCCAGCAGCCAAGATCGCCGACAGGATTTACGCTATGGCTACACCTTC.

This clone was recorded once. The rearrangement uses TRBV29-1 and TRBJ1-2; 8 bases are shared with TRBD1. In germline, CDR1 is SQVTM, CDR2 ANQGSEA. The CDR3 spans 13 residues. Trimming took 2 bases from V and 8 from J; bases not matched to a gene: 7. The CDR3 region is CSVESGGAKGYTF. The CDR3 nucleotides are TGCAGCGTTGAATCAGGGGGCGCGAAAGGCTACACCTTC.

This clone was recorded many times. The CDR3 is CASSQELAGPFRYEQYF. The CDR3 DNA is TGCGCCAGCAGCCAAGAGCTAGCGGGTCCCTTTAGGTACGAGCAGTACTTC. The chain links TRBV4-3 to TRBJ2-7, with 8 bases matching TRBD2. CDR1 is LGHNA and CDR2 is YSLEER in the germline V gene. The CDR3 spans 17 residues. J was trimmed by 4 bases and V by 0 bases; bases with no gene match: 11.

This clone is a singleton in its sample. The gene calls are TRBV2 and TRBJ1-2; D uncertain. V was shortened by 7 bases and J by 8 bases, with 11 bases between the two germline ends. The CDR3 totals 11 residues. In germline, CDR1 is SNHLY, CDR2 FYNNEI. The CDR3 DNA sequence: TGTGCCAGCACACATGAGGAAGGCTACACCTTC. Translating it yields CASTHEEGYTF. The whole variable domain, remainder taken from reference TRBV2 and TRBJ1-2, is EPEVTQTPSHQVTQMGQEVILRCVPISNHLYFYWYRQILGQKVEFLVSFYNNEISEKSEIFDDQFSVERPDGSNFTLKIRSTKLEDSAMYFCASTHEEGYTFGSGTRLTVV.

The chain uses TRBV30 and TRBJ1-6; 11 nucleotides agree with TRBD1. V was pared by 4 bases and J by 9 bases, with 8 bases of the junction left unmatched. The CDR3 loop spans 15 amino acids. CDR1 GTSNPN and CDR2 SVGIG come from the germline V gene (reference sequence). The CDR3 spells CAWTSLGTGGSPLHF. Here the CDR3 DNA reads TGTGCCTGGACAAGTCTCGGGACAGGGGGTTCACCCCTCCACTTT.

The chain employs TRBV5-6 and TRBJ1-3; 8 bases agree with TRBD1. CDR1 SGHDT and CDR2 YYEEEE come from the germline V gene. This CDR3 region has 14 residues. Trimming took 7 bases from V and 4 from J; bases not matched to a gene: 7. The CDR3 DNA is TGTGCCAGCCGCCCGCAGGGGGCGGGAAACACCATATATTTT. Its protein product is CASRPQGAGNTIYF.

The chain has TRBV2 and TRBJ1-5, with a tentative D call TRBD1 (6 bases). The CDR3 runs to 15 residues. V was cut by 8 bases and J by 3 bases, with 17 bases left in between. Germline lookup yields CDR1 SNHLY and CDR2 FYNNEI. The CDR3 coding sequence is TGTGCCAGCGACCTCGAGACAGGATACAATCAGCCCCAGCATTTT. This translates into CASDLETGYNQPQHF.

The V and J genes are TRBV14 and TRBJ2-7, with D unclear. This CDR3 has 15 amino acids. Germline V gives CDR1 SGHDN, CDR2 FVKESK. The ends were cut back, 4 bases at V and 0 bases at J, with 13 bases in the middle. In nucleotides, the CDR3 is TGTGCCAGCAGCCCCGGGTTATTAGTCTCCTACGAGCAGTACTTC. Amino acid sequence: CASSPGLLVSYEQYF.

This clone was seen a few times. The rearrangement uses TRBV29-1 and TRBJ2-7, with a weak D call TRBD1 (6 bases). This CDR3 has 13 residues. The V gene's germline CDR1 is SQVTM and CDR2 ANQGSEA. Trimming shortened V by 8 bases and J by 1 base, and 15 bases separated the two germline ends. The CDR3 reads CSCWTAASYEQYF. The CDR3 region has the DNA TGCAGCTGCTGGACAGCGGCATCCTACGAGCAGTACTTC.

This chain's CDR3 is CASSPNRGDQPQHF. DNA for the CDR3: TGTGCCAGCAGTCCCAACAGGGGAGATCAGCCCCAGCATTTT. The chain links TRBV27 to TRBJ1-5; 7 bases map to TRBD1. The V segment lost 5 bases and the J segment 5 bases; nucleotides outside the gene matches: 6. The germline V gene encodes CDR1 MNHEY and CDR2 SMNVEV (reference sequence). The CDR3 is 14 residues long.

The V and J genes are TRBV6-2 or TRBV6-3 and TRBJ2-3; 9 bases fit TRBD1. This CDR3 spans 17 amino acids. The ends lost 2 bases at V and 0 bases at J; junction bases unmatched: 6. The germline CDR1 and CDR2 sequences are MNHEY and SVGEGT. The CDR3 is CASSYASDRGSTDTQYF. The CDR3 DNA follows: TGTGCCAGCAGTTACGCGAGCGACAGGGGGAGCACAGATACGCAGTATTTT.

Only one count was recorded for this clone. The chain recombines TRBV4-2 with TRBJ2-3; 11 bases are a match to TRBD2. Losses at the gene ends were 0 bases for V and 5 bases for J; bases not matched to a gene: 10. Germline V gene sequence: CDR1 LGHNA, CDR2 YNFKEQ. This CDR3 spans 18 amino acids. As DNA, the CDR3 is TGTGCCAGCAGCCAAGATTTGGTAGCGGGGGGGTTTGGAGATACGCAGTATTTT. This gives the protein CASSQDLVAGGFGDTQYF.